Each of the 18 T cell receptor beta chains below was sequenced from the same sample in a study of siplizumab effects on memory and regulatory T cells. Assay: immunoSEQ multiplex PCR; the TCRdb copy retains only in-frame clones and omits some. The sample includes approximately 98,000 clones, roughly 94% of them seen just once. Input material: non-Treg CD4+ T cells sorted from blood. These TCRs come from a human donor in good health.

The CDR3 DNA follows: TGTGCCAGCAGTGAAAACAGGGTCGGGACACTTGGCTACACCTTC. This translates into CASSENRVGTLGYTF. The chain carries TRBV25-1 and TRBJ1-2; a possible D gene is TRBD1 (6 bases). CDR1 MGHDK and CDR2 SYGVNS come from the germline V gene. Trimming pared 2 bases from V and 7 bases from J, leaving 17 bases between. The CDR3 consists of 15 residues.

The chain joins TRBV7-3 to TRBJ2-7, with D unresolved. Germline CDR1 reads SGHTA; CDR2 reads FQGTGA. The ends were cut back, 3 bases at V and 3 bases at J, with 21 bases in the middle. The CDR3 consists of 17 residues. The CDR3 protein is CASSLALTSAARYEQYF. Here the CDR3 DNA reads TGTGCCAGCAGCTTGGCGTTGACGTCGGCCGCTCGCTACGAGCAGTACTTC.

V gene TRBV11-2 combines with J gene TRBJ2-7, with 7 bases identical to TRBD1. Germline CDR1 SGHAT, CDR2 FQNNGV. V shed 4 bases, J shed 3 bases, and the junction held 9 bases outside the gene matches. CDR3 size: 15 residues. This CDR3 is CASSSRGQSGYEQYF. The CDR3 nucleotides are TGTGCCAGCAGCTCCCGGGGACAGTCGGGCTACGAGCAGTACTTC.

This clone came up a few times. This rearrangement joins TRBV10-3 to TRBJ2-7, with D possibly being TRBD1 (5 bases). The ends were cut back, 5 bases at V and 4 bases at J, with 9 bases in the middle. From germline, CDR1 is ENHRY and CDR2 SYGVKD. This CDR3 region has 12 residues. The CDR3 DNA is TGTGCCATCAGTTCAGGGTTGTACGAGCAGTACTTC. Amino acid sequence: CAISSGLYEQYF.

The CDR3 spells CAWSVPQGSNQPQHF. DNA of the CDR3: TGTGCCTGGAGTGTACCCCAGGGTTCCAATCAGCCCCAGCATTTT. The chain links TRBV30 to TRBJ1-5; D might be TRBD1 (5 bases). Trimming took off 0 bases at V and 3 bases at J, with 12 bases between the two ends. From germline, CDR1 is GTSNPN and CDR2 SVGIG (reference sequence). This CDR3 has 15 residues.

This chain uses TRBV19 with TRBJ1-4; D unclear. The CDR3 has 13 residues. V lost 11 bases and J lost 3, with 13 bases in between. Germline V gives CDR1 LNHDA, CDR2 SQIVND (reference sequence). CDR3 sequence (DNA): TGTGCCGCAAGCGCGCGCCCTAATGAAAAACTGTTTTTT. Translating gives CAASARPNEKLFF.

The gene calls are TRBV2 and TRBJ2-1, with 11 bases matching TRBD2. Per germline, CDR1 SNHLY and CDR2 FYNNEI. V dropped 5 bases and J dropped 5; count of bases not matched to a gene: 8. The CDR3 has 16 residues. The DNA for the CDR3 is TGTGCCAGCAGTACGAAGACTAGCGGGACGAACAATGAGCAGTTCTTC. This encodes CASSTKTSGTNNEQFF.

V and J are TRBV2 and TRBJ1-2; D call uncertain. The CDR3 length is 13 residues. The V end lost 9 bases, the J end lost 2 bases, and 13 bases lay between the germline ends. Germline CDR1 reads SNHLY; CDR2 reads FYNNEI. CDR3 in amino acids: CARDPTDNYGYTF. DNA of the CDR3: TGTGCCAGAGACCCGACGGACAACTATGGCTACACCTTC.

This clone was seen once. The chain uses TRBV6-5 and TRBJ2-3, with D possibly being TRBD1 or TRBD2 (5 bases each). V lost 0 bases and J 2 bases, leaving 12 bases between the germline ends. The CDR3 loop spans 16 amino acids. Germline loops: CDR1 MNHEY, CDR2 SVGAGI. CDR3 nucleotides: TGTGCCAGCAGTTACTCGGAAGGGGACCCCACAGATACGCAGTATTTT. Translating gives CASSYSEGDPTDTQYF.

This chain joins TRBV28 and TRBJ1-2, with 7 bases aligning to TRBD1. The V gene's germline CDR1 is MDHEN and CDR2 SYDVKM. This CDR3 has 16 residues. V trimming: 5 bases; J trimming: 5 bases; junction bases outside the gene matches: 14. CDR3 protein: CASSLADRLALYGYTF. The CDR3 nucleotides read TGTGCCAGCAGTCTTGCGGACAGGTTGGCACTTTATGGCTACACCTTC.

V gene TRBV2 combines with J gene TRBJ2-3, with D possibly TRBD2 on 6 matching bases. The CDR3 covers 13 residues. Per the germline V gene, CDR1 is SNHLY and CDR2 is FYNNEI. Trimming cost V 6 bases and J 2 bases, with 9 bases left between them. CDR3 DNA sequence: TGTGCCAGCAGGACTAGTTCCACAGATACGCAGTATTTT. This translates into CASRTSSTDTQYF.

The genes are TRBV2 and TRBJ1-4; 7 bases map to TRBD1. This CDR3 comprises 17 residues. The V segment lost 6 bases and the J segment 8 bases; nucleotides outside the gene matches: 18. The V gene's germline CDR1 is SNHLY and CDR2 FYNNEI. CDR3 in DNA: TGTGCCAGCAGACAAAAAGGATTTCAGGGGGGAGTAGAAAAACTGTTTTTT. This codes for CASRQKGFQGGVEKLFF.

The gene calls are TRBV7-3 and TRBJ2-2; D is perhaps TRBD2 (5 bases). V lost 2 bases, J lost 4 bases, and 5 bases lay in between. Germline CDR1 is SGHTA and CDR2 is FQGTGA. This CDR3 spans 13 amino acids. In DNA, the CDR3 is TGTGCCAGCAGCTTACGGGGCACCGGGGAGCTGTTTTTT. It is translated as CASSLRGTGELFF.

This clone was observed a single time. The rearrangement uses TRBV5-4 and TRBJ1-2; no definite D call. V lost 0 bases, J lost 10 bases, and 13 bases lay in between. This CDR3 spans 13 amino acids. Germline CDR1 is SGHNT and CDR2 is YYREEE (reference sequence). This chain's CDR3 is CASSLASGLNYTF. In DNA form, the CDR3 reads TGTGCCAGCAGCTTGGCGTCAGGCCTTAACTACACCTTC.

The V and J genes are TRBV29-1 and TRBJ1-2; no reliable D call. Trimming removed 4 bases at V and 5 bases at J, with 11 bases between. The germline V gene has CDR1 SQVTM and CDR2 ANQGSEA. This CDR3 is 12 amino acids long. The CDR3 sequence is CSVGRTGYGYTF. In nucleotides, the CDR3 is TGCAGCGTTGGGAGGACGGGTTATGGCTACACCTTC.

The chain joins TRBV6-1 to TRBJ1-2; 10 positions agree with TRBD1. The germline gives CDR1 MNHNS, CDR2 SASEGT. The CDR3 length is 14 residues. V gave up 5 bases and J gave up 7 bases; unmatched junction bases: 7. CDR3 nucleotides: TGTGCCAGCAGTAGGGACAGGGGAGTCCTTGGCTACACCTTC. Translated, it gives CASSRDRGVLGYTF.

The chain couples TRBV19 to TRBJ1-2; maybe TRBD1 (6 bases). CDR3 length: 14 residues. Germline CDR1 is LNHDA and CDR2 is SQIVND (reference sequence). The germline V and J ends were trimmed by 7 bases and 0 bases, with 12 bases remaining between them. This CDR3 is CASNLGQPNYGYTF. For the CDR3, the DNA is TGTGCCAGTAATTTAGGACAGCCTAACTATGGCTACACCTTC.

V gene TRBV7-2 combines with J gene TRBJ2-1; D gene uncertain. This CDR3 contains 16 residues. V was clipped by 5 bases and J by 6 bases, with 20 bases between them. Germline V gene lookup returns CDR1 SGHTA and CDR2 FQGNSA. This CDR3 is CASSQSGPGVGNEQFF. The CDR3 DNA sequence: TGTGCCAGCAGCCAATCTGGTCCAGGTGTGGGCAATGAGCAGTTCTTC.